This TCR beta chain came from a study of identical twins. This clonotype was seen at least ten times. One entry per CDR3 protein results from TCRdb running MiXCR on the 5' RACE reads. The sample has 450,000 to 500,000 distinct CDR3 sequences, approximately 15% seen once; the top ten hold around 0.98%. V gave up 7 bases and J gave up 4 bases, with 16 bases separating them. Germline CDR1 reads SQVTM; CDR2 reads ANQGSEA. The CDR3 runs 13 residues. These records were also assigned to another study, of yellow fever vaccine responses in identical twins.

The TCR was taken from a woman aged 18 to 35 in good health. This rearrangement joins TRBV29-1 to TRBJ1-2; a possible D gene is TRBD1 (5 bases). Sequenced input: CD4+ T cells sorted from blood. CDR3 in DNA: TGCAGCGCCGAGGGGCAGGGACTCTATGGCTACACCTTC. This gives the protein CSAEGQGLYGYTF.